This T cell receptor (beta chain) was identified in a study of CD4+ T cells in melanoma. About this clone: Its target is unknown.

The trim removed 3 bases at V and 4 bases at J, leaving 14 bases unmatched. There are 19 residues in the CDR3. Per the germline V gene, CDR1 is KGHSH and CDR2 is LQKENI. Study-level points and caveats: Diverse differentiation states were reported for melanoma neoantigen-specific CD4+ T cells. A reported correlation linked neoantigen-specific CD4+ T cells to CD8+, macrophage and B cell function.

Libraries were prepared by immunoSEQ multiplex PCR; TCRdb keeps only in-frame clonotypes and omits some of them. This sample has about 140,000 clones, with around 90% found just once. This receptor was identified in a human donor with melanoma. The chain links TRBV18 to TRBJ2-3; 12 bases fit TRBD2. This chain's CDR3 is CASSPLPSTSGRVADTQYF. The CDR3 nucleotides read TGTGCCAGCTCACCCCTCCCCTCGACTAGCGGGAGAGTGGCAGATACGCAGTATTTT.